This TCR beta chain was recovered during a study of T cell responses to AZD1222 COVID-19 vaccine. The overall study: Some second doses came at about 4 weeks and others at about 12 weeks; these were pooled. General study points: Females made up more of the donors, who were largely white British, and clonal diversity may have come out too low. No day 14 peak samples; only post-peak repertoires were characterized. At baseline, just a handful of AZD1222 recipients tested seropositive.

V gave up 7 bases and J gave up 5 bases, with 12 bases separating them. Germline CDR1 is LGHDT and CDR2 is YNNKEL (reference sequence). This CDR3 comprises 13 residues. Concerning this clone: Its matching antigen is unknown.

Some clones are missing from TCRdb's copy, which holds only in-frame ones; the method was immunoSEQ multiplex PCR. The data show 50,000 or so clones, roughly 88% seen once. The TCR comes from an adult in good health. This chain joins TRBV3-1 (or the pseudogene TRBV3-2) and TRBJ2-1; D remains unclear. This specimen was peripheral blood, taken on day 0 of AZD1222 vaccination. The CDR3 sequence is CASTPGTNNEQFF. For the CDR3, the DNA is TGTGCCAGCACCCCAGGTACAAACAATGAGCAGTTCTTC.